These T cell receptor beta chains were read from a single sample in a study of shared clonotypes between healthy human individuals. Only in-frame clones appear in the TCRdb table, and some are missing; sequencing was by immunoSEQ multiplex PCR. The sample records about 2 million clones, around 96% being singletons. The material sequenced was naive CD8+ T cells sorted from blood. The receptors come from a man aged 18 to 35 in good health. CDR3s include the opening cysteine and the closing phenylalanine or tryptophan. Each record gives: CDR3 DNA, CDR3 protein, J gene, clone size, D gene, V gene. A D gene is named only where the DNA matches it firmly. Some rows have no size entry. The others give once, few or many, or a class for an expanded clone.

cdr3_nt: TGTGCCAGCAGCCCTCCGACTAGCCAAGAGACCCAGTACTTC; cdr3_aa: CASSPPTSQETQYF; j_call: TRBJ2-5; clone_size: NA; d_call: NA; v_call: TRBV7-9
cdr3_nt: TGTGCCAGTAGTATGAATGGGGGGTGGGAGCAGTACTTC; cdr3_aa: CASSMNGGWEQYF; j_call: TRBJ2-7; clone_size: NA; d_call: NA; v_call: TRBV19
cdr3_nt: TGTGCCAGCTCCGCACCGGGACACCAGACCTACGAGCAGTACTTC; cdr3_aa: CASSAPGHQTYEQYF; j_call: TRBJ2-7; clone_size: once; d_call: NA; v_call: TRBV18
cdr3_nt: TGTGCCAGCAGCCGGCGTGGACCCAGGTCCGACAATGAGCAGTTCTTC; cdr3_aa: CASSRRGPRSDNEQFF; j_call: TRBJ2-1; clone_size: NA; d_call: NA; v_call: TRBV11-2
cdr3_nt: TGTGCCAGCAGCTTAATAGGGAACACAGATACGCAGTATTTT; cdr3_aa: CASSLIGNTDTQYF; j_call: TRBJ2-3; clone_size: NA; d_call: NA; v_call: TRBV13
cdr3_nt: TGTGCCAGCTCACCACAGGGAGATGGCTACACCTTC; cdr3_aa: CASSPQGDGYTF; j_call: TRBJ1-2; clone_size: NA; d_call: NA; v_call: TRBV18
cdr3_nt: TGTGCCAGCAGTACCGGCCCGACTGTGAACACTGAAGCTTTCTTT; cdr3_aa: CASSTGPTVNTEAFF; j_call: TRBJ1-1; clone_size: NA; d_call: NA; v_call: TRBV6-5
cdr3_nt: TGTGCCAGCAGCTTGGGGGTTGTTACAGATACGCAGTATTTT; cdr3_aa: CASSLGVVTDTQYF; j_call: TRBJ2-3; clone_size: NA; d_call: NA; v_call: TRBV5-6
cdr3_nt: TGCAGCGTTGGGGGGTATAAGGAAGCGGTTTACAATGAGCAGTTCTTC; cdr3_aa: CSVGGYKEAVYNEQFF; j_call: TRBJ2-1; clone_size: NA; d_call: NA; v_call: TRBV29-1
cdr3_nt: TGTGCCAGCAGTTACCGGGAGGTCTCCTACGAGCAGTACTTC; cdr3_aa: CASSYREVSYEQYF; j_call: TRBJ2-7; clone_size: NA; d_call: TRBD2; v_call: TRBV6-5
cdr3_nt: TGTGCCAGCAGCGTAGATGGGACACAGACAGATACGCAGTATTTT; cdr3_aa: CASSVDGTQTDTQYF; j_call: TRBJ2-3; clone_size: NA; d_call: NA; v_call: TRBV9
cdr3_nt: TGTGCCAGCAGTTTACAGCCCGCACCTTCCTACGAGCAGTACTTC; cdr3_aa: CASSLQPAPSYEQYF; j_call: TRBJ2-7; clone_size: NA; d_call: NA; v_call: TRBV27
cdr3_nt: TGTGCCAGCAGCGATGGGGTCCAAGAGACCCAGTACTTC; cdr3_aa: CASSDGVQETQYF; j_call: TRBJ2-5; clone_size: NA; d_call: NA; v_call: TRBV9
cdr3_nt: TGTGCCAGCAGTGTATTGAGTGGTACAACTAATGAAAAACTGTTTTTT; cdr3_aa: CASSVLSGTTNEKLFF; j_call: TRBJ1-4; clone_size: NA; d_call: NA; v_call: TRBV27
cdr3_nt: TGTGCCAGCAGTGAAGCCCCCTCCACAGGGGAAGGCAATCAGCCCCAGCATTTT; cdr3_aa: CASSEAPSTGEGNQPQHF; j_call: TRBJ1-5; clone_size: NA; d_call: TRBD1; v_call: TRBV6-1
cdr3_nt: TGTGCCGGATCAAATAGCCCCTACAATGAGCAGTTCTTC; cdr3_aa: CAGSNSPYNEQFF; j_call: TRBJ2-1; clone_size: NA; d_call: NA; v_call: TRBV6-6
cdr3_nt: TGTGCCAGCACCCTAGGGGTCAATGAGCAGTTCTTC; cdr3_aa: CASTLGVNEQFF; j_call: TRBJ2-1; clone_size: once; d_call: NA; v_call: TRBV7-9
cdr3_nt: TGTGCCAGCAGCGGGGGACTGGAGTCAGGGTGGGAGACCCAGTACTTC; cdr3_aa: CASSGGLESGWETQYF; j_call: TRBJ2-5; clone_size: NA; d_call: NA; v_call: TRBV7-9
cdr3_nt: TGCGCCAGCAGCTGGACAGGGAGGGGGCATGAGCAGTTCTTC; cdr3_aa: CASSWTGRGHEQFF; j_call: TRBJ2-1; clone_size: NA; d_call: NA; v_call: TRBV5-1
cdr3_nt: TGCGCCAGCAGCCAAGATACATGGGGGATGAACACTGAAGCTTTCTTT; cdr3_aa: CASSQDTWGMNTEAFF; j_call: TRBJ1-1; clone_size: once; d_call: NA; v_call: TRBV4-3
cdr3_nt: TGTGCCAGTAGTCCTGTGGGGACAGTTCATGGCTACACCTTC; cdr3_aa: CASSPVGTVHGYTF; j_call: TRBJ1-2; clone_size: NA; d_call: TRBD1; v_call: TRBV19
cdr3_nt: TGTGCCAGCAGCGCCTACGACAGGGTATCCCTCCCCGAGACCCAGTACTTC; cdr3_aa: CASSAYDRVSLPETQYF; j_call: TRBJ2-5; clone_size: NA; d_call: TRBD1; v_call: TRBV13
cdr3_nt: TGTGCCAGCAGCTTAGCGCTGGGCGTAGCTAACTATGGCTACACCTTC; cdr3_aa: CASSLALGVANYGYTF; j_call: TRBJ1-2; clone_size: once; d_call: NA; v_call: TRBV7-8